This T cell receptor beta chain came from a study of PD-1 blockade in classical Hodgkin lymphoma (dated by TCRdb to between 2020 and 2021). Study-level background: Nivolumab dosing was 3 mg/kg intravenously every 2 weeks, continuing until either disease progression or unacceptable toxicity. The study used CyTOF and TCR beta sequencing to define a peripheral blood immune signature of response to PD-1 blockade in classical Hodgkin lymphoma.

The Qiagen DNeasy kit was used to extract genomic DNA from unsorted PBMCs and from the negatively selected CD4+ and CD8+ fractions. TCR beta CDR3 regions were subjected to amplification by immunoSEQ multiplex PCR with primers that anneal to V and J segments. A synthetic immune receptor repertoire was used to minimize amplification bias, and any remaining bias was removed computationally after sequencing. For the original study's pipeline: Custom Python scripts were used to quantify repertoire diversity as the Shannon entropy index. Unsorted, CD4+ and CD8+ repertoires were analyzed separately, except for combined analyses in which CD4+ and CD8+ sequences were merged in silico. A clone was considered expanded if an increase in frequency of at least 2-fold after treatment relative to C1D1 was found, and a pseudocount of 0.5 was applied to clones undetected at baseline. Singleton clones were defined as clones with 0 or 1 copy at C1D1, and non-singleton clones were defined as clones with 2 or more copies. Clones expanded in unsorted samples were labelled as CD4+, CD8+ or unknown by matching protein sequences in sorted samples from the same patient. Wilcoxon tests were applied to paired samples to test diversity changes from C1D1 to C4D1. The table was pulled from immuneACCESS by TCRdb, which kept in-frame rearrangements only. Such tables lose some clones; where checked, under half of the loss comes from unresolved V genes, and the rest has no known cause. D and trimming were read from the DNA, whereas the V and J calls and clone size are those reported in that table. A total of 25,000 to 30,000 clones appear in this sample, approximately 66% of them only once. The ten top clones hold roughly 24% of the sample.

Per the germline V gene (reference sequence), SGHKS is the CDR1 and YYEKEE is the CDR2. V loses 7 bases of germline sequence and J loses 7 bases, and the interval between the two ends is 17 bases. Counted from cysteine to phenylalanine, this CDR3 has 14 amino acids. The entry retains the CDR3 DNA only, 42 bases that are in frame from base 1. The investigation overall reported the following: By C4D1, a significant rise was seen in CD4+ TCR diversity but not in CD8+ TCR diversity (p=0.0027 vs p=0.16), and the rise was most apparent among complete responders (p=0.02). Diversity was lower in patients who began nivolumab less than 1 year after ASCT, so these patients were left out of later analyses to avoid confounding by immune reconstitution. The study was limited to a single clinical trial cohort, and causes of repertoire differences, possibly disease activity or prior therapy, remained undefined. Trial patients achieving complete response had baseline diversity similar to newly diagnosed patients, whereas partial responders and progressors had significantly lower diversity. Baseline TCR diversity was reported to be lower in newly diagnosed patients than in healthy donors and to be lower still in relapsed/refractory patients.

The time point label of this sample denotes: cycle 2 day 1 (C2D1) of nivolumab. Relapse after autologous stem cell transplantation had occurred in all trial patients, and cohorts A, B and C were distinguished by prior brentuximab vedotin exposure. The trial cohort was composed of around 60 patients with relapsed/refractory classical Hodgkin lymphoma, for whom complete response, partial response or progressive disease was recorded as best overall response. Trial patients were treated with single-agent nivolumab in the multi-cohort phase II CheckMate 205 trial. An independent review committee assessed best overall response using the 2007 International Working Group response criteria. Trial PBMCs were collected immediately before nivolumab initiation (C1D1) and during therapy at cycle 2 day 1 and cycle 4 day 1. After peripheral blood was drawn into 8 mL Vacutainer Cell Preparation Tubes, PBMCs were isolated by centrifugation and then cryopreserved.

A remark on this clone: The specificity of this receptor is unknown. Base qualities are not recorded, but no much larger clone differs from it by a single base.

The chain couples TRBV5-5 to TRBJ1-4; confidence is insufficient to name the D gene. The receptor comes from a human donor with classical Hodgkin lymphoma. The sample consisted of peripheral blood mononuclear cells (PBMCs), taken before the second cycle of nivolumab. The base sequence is TGTGCCAGCCTGAAGTTGGGAACGAGTGAAAAACTGTTTTTT. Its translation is CASLKLGTSEKLFF.